A selection of T cell receptor beta chains follows, all from one sample in a study of control samples from healthy donors and cancer patients. Produced via immunoSEQ multiplex PCR; TCRdb's table is partial and in-frame only. The sample contains roughly 100,000 clones, roughly 92% of which appear only once. Sample: blood. The receptors derive from a human donor in good health. The donor label of this sample is uncertain. CDR3s include the opening cysteine and the closing phenylalanine or tryptophan. Each record gives: J gene, D gene, V gene, clone size, CDR3 DNA, CDR3 protein. D genes are given only for firm matches. Size values are once, few and many counts, or a class for expanded clones, and some rows have none.

>TRBJ1-2|NA|TRBV6-4|NA
TGTGCCAGCAGGGAATTCCCAATATCGGGGGGCTACACCTTC
CASREFPISGGYTF
>TRBJ1-2|TRBD1|TRBV10-1|once
TGCGCCAGCAGTGAGTCGTGGACAGGGAACTATGGCTACACCTTC
CASSESWTGNYGYTF
>TRBJ2-7|NA|TRBV5-5|NA
TGTGCCAGCAGCTTGGCGCGGAGGAGCTCCTACGAGCAGTACTTC
CASSLARRSSYEQYF
>TRBJ1-5|NA|TRBV5-4|NA
TGTGCCAGCAGCTTACAGGGCATGCCCCAGCATTTT
CASSLQGMPQHF
>TRBJ2-3|NA|TRBV20-1|once
TGCAGTGCCCGGGGGACCTTTACGCAGTATTTT
CSARGTFTQYF
>TRBJ1-2|NA|TRBV6-5|NA
TGTGCCAGCAGTTACGGCGGAGTGGGTGGCTACACCTTC
CASSYGGVGGYTF
>TRBJ2-1|TRBD2|TRBV6-6|NA
TGTGCCAGCACCCACTCGGCTAGCGGGGGGTCTGAGCAGTTCTTC
CASTHSASGGSEQFF
>TRBJ2-3|NA|TRBV5-1|NA
TGCGCCAGCCGTCAGGGGGGGCCCCCAGATACGCAGTATTTT
CASRQGGPPDTQYF
>TRBJ1-1|NA|TRBV9|NA
TGTGCCAGCAGCGCCGAAGGTCACACTGAAGCTTTCTTT
CASSAEGHTEAFF
>TRBJ1-2|NA|TRBV18|NA
TGTGCCAGCTCACCAGGCCAGTCGACATTCTATGGCTACACCTTC
CASSPGQSTFYGYTF
>TRBJ1-2|NA|TRBV5-6|NA
TGTGCCAGCAGCTTGCAGACCAGAATGTATGGCTACACCTTC
CASSLQTRMYGYTF
>TRBJ2-7|NA|TRBV2|NA
TGTGCCAGCAGTGGTCGATTCGGGTCGGACTCCTACGAGCAGTACTTC
CASSGRFGSDSYEQYF
>TRBJ1-4|NA|TRBV29-1|NA
TGCAGCGTCGAACTCTTTCCAGGGGATACTAATGAAAAACTGTTTTTT
CSVELFPGDTNEKLFF
>TRBJ1-6|TRBD1|TRBV19|NA
TGTGCCAGTAGTCCTCGGGACAGGGATAATTCACCCCTCCACTTT
CASSPRDRDNSPLHF
>TRBJ2-7|NA|TRBV3-1/TRBV3-2|NA
TGTGCCAGCAGCCAAGATGGGGGTCCTCGGGAGCAGTACTTC
CASSQDGGPREQYF
>TRBJ2-3|NA|TRBV30|NA
TGTGCCTGGAGAAGGTTGGGGGCTTCAGATACGCAGTATTTT
CAWRRLGASDTQYF
>TRBJ2-7|NA|TRBV28|NA
TGTGCCAGCAGTTTAATCTACGAGCAGTACTTC
CASSLIYEQYF
>TRBJ1-1|NA|TRBV9|NA
TGTGCCAGCAGCCTACAGGGGAACACTGAAGCTTTCTTT
CASSLQGNTEAFF
>TRBJ1-2|NA|TRBV4-1|few
TGCGCCAGCAGCCAAGCCGACGGAGCAGGACACACCTTC
CASSQADGAGHTF
>TRBJ1-3|NA|TRBV6-5|NA
TGTGCCAGCAGTTCGATCCCGGGGGGCGTTGGAAACACCATATATTTT
CASSSIPGGVGNTIYF
>TRBJ1-5|NA|TRBV6-2/TRBV6-3|NA
TGTGCCAGCAGTTACACAGGGAGCAATCAGCCCCAGCATTTT
CASSYTGSNQPQHF
>TRBJ2-1|NA|TRBV12-5|NA
TGTGCTAGTGGTTTGGTAAGGGACGGGGCCAAGTGGGGCGATGAGCAGTTCTTC
CASGLVRDGAKWGDEQFF
>TRBJ2-5|TRBD2|TRBV6-2/TRBV6-3|once
TGTGCCAGCAGTCGCAGCGGGGAGCAAGAGACCCAGTACTTC
CASSRSGEQETQYF
>TRBJ2-6|NA|TRBV12-5|once
TGTGCTCGTGGTGGGGGGGGCAGGGGACACCTTTACTCTGGGGCCAACGTCCTGACTTTC
CARGGGGRGHLYSGANVLTF
>TRBJ2-7|NA|TRBV24-1|NA
TGTGCCACCAGTGATCGATACGAGCAGTACTTC
CATSDRYEQYF
>TRBJ1-6|NA|TRBV5-1|NA
TGCGCCAGCAGCTTTCGTTATAATTCACCCCTCCACTTT
CASSFRYNSPLHF
>TRBJ1-6|NA|TRBV6-6|NA
TGTGCCAGCAGTTATAGGGACAACGATTCACCCCTCCACTTT
CASSYRDNDSPLHF